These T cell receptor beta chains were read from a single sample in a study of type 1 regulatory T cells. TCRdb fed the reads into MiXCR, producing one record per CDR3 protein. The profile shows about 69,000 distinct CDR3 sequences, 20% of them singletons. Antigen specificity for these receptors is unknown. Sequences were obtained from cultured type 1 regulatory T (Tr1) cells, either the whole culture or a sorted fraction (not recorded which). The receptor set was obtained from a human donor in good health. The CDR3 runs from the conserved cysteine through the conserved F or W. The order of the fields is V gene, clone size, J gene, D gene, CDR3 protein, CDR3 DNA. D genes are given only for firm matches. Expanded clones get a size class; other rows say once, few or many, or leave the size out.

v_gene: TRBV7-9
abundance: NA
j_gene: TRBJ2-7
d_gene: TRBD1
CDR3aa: CASSLVLRIGDRGHEQYF
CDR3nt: TGTGCCAGCAGCTTAGTGCTACGTATTGGGGACAGGGGCCACGAGCAGTACTTC

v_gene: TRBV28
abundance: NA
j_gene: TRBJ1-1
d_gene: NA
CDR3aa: CASSSLEAFF
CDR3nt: TGTGCCAGCAGCTCACTCGAAGCTTTCTTT

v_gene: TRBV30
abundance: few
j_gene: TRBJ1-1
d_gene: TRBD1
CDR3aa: CAWGQGIIEAFF
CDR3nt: TGTGCCTGGGGACAGGGAATCATTGAAGCTTTCTTT

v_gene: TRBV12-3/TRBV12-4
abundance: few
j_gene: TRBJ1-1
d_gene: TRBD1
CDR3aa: CASSQGQGGTTEAFF
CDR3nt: TGTGCCAGCAGTCAAGGACAGGGGGGGACCACTGAAGCTTTCTTT

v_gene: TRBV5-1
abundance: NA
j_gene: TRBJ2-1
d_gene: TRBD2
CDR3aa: CASSLGTGGGGEQFF
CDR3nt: TGCGCCAGCAGCTTGGGGACGGGAGGAGGCGGTGAGCAGTTCTTC

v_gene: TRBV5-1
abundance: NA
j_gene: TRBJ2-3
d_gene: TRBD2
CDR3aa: CASSLGGGRKDTQYF
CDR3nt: TGCGCCAGCAGCTTGGGAGGCGGGAGAAAAGATACGCAGTATTTT

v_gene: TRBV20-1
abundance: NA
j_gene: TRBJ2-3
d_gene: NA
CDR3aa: CSATGTARTTQYF
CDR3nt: TGCAGTGCAACTGGGACTGCTAGAACTACGCAGTATTTT

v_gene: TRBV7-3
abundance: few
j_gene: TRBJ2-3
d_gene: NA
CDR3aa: CASSLGTDVVSDTQYF
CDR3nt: TGTGCCAGCAGCTTAGGGACCGACGTTGTGTCAGATACGCAGTATTTT

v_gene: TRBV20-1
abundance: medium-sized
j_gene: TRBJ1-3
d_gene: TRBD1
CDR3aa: CSYQRPGGGNTIYF
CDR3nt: TGCAGCTACCAGAGGCCAGGGGGGGGAAACACCATATATTTT

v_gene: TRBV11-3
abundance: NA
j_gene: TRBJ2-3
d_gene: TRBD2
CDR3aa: CASSQTSGSGTQYF
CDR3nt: TGTGCCAGCAGCCAGACTAGCGGGAGTGGTACGCAGTATTTT

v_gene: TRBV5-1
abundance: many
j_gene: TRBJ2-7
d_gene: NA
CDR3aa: CASSLEFGSYEQYF
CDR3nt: TGCGCCAGCAGCTTGGAATTCGGCTCCTACGAGCAGTACTTC

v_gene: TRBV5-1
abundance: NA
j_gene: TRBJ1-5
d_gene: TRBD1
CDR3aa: CASSAGQGAGQPQHF
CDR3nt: TGCGCCAGCAGCGCGGGACAGGGGGCAGGACAGCCCCAGCATTTT

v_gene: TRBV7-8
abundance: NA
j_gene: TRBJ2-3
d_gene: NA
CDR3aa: CASSYPGEDTQYF
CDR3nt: TGTGCCAGCAGCTACCCAGGGGAAGATACGCAGTATTTT

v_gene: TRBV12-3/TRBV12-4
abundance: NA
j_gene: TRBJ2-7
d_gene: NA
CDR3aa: CASSFPPGVYEQYF
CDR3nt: TGTGCCAGCAGTTTTCCCCCGGGCGTCTACGAGCAGTACTTC

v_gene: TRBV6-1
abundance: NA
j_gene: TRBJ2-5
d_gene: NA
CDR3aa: CASTISGQYQETQYF
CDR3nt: TGTGCCAGCACGATTTCCGGGCAATATCAAGAGACCCAGTACTTC

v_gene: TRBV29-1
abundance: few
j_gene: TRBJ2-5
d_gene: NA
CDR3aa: CSVDTGKETQYF
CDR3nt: TGCAGCGTTGATACGGGGAAGGAGACCCAGTACTTC

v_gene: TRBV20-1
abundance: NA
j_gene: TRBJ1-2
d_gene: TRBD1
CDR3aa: CSASGDRVSGYTF
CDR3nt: TGCAGTGCTAGCGGGGACAGGGTGTCTGGCTACACCTTC

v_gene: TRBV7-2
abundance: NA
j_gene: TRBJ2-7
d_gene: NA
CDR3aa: CASSLAVAYEQYF
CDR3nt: TGTGCCAGCAGCTTAGCGGTTGCCTACGAGCAGTACTTC

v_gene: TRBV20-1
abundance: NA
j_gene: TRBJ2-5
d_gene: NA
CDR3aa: CSARDWKGETQYF
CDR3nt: TGCAGTGCTAGAGACTGGAAGGGAGAGACCCAGTACTTC

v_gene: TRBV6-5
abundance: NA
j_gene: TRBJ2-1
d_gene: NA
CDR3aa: CATLRGGLGDNEQFF
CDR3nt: TGTGCCACCTTACGCGGCGGACTCGGAGACAATGAGCAGTTCTTC

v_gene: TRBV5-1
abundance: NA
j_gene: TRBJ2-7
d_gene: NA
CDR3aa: CASSLVGARDYEQYF
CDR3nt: TGCGCCAGCAGCTTGGTGGGGGCTCGGGACTACGAGCAGTACTTC

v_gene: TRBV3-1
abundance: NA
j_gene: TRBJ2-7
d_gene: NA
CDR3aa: CASSQDLAPYEQYF
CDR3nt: TGTGCCAGCAGCCAAGACCTCGCGCCCTACGAGCAGTACTTC

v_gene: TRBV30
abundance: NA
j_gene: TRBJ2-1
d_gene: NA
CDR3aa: CASKTETYNEQFF
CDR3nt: TGTGCCTCCAAGACCGAGACGTACAATGAGCAGTTCTTC

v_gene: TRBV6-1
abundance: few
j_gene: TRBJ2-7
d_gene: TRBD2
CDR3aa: CASSERAGGFYEQYF
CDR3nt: TGTGCCAGCAGTGAGAGAGCGGGAGGTTTCTACGAGCAGTACTTC

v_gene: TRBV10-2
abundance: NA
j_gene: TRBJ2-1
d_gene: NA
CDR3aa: CASSGSSDEQFF
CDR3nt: TGCGCCAGCAGTGGGAGCAGCGATGAGCAGTTCTTC

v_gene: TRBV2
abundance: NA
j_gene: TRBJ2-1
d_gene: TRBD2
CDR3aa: CASSLGLVGGFEQFF
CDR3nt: TGTGCCAGCAGCCTGGGACTAGTGGGAGGGTTTGAGCAGTTCTTC

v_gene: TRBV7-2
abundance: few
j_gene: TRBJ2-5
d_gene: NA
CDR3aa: CASSWNSKETQYF
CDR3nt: TGTGCCAGCAGCTGGAACAGCAAAGAGACCCAGTACTTC

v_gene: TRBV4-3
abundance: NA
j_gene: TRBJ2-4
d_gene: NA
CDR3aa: CASSQDSGVNIQYF
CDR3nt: TGCGCCAGCAGCCAAGATTCCGGTGTGAACATTCAGTACTTC

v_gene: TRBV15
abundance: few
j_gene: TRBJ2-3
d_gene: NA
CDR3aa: CATSRAVRDTDTQYF
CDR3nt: TGTGCCACCAGCAGAGCCGTCCGGGACACAGATACGCAGTATTTT

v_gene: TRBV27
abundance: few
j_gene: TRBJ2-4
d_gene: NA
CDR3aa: CASSPRDGTLGQYF
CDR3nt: TGTGCCAGCAGTCCCCGGGACGGCACCCTTGGTCAGTACTTC

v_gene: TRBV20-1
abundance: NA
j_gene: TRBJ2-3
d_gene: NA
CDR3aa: CSAKRDQGSQYF
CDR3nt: TGCAGTGCCAAGAGGGACCAGGGGAGTCAGTATTTT

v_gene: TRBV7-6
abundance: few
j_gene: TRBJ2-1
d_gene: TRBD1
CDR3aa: CASSFTDRGVYNEQFF
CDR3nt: TGTGCCAGCAGCTTCACGGACAGGGGGGTCTACAATGAGCAGTTCTTC

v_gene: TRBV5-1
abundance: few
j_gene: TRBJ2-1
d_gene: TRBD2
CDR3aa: CASLGGSDGNEQFF
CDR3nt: TGCGCCAGCCTGGGGGGGTCGGATGGGAATGAGCAGTTCTTC

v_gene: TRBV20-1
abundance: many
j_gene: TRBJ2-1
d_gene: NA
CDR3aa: CSARKGGSINEQFF
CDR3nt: TGCAGTGCTAGAAAGGGCGGCTCGATCAATGAGCAGTTCTTC

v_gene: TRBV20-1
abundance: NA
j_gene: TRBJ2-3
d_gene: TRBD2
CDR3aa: CSAHLAGATGTQYF
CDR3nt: TGCAGTGCTCACCTAGCGGGAGCAACCGGTACGCAGTATTTT

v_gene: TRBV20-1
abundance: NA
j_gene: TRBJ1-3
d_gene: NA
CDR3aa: CSAGQSSGNTIYF
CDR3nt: TGCAGTGCCGGACAGTCCTCTGGAAACACCATATATTTT

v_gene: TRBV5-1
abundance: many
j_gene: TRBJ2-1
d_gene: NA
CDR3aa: CASSPAGRPAREQFF
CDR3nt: TGCGCCAGCAGCCCCGCGGGGAGGCCCGCTCGGGAGCAGTTCTTC

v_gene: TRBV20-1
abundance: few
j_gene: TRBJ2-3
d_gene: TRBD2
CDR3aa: CSAVLAGADTQYF
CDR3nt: TGCAGTGCTGTACTAGCGGGAGCAGATACGCAGTATTTT

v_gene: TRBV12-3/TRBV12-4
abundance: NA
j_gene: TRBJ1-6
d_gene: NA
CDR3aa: CASSLDISYNSPLHF
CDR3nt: TGTGCCAGCAGTTTAGATATCTCCTATAATTCACCCCTCCACTTT

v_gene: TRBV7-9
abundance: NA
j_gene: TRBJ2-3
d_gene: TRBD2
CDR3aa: CASSLSPFPGLDTDTQYF
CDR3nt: TGTGCCAGCAGCTTATCACCTTTCCCGGGACTAGACACAGATACGCAGTATTTT

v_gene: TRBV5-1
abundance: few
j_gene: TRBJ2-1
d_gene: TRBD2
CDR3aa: CASRGLAGGPREQFF
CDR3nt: TGCGCCAGCAGGGGACTAGCGGGAGGGCCCCGGGAGCAGTTCTTC

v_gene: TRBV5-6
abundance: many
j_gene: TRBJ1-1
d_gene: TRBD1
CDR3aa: CASSSTGTGGLDAFF
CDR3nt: TGTGCCAGCAGCTCTACCGGGACAGGGGGCTTAGATGCTTTCTTT

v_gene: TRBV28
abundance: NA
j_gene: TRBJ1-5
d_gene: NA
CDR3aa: CASNVISEPQHF
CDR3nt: TGTGCCAGCAACGTGATCAGCGAGCCCCAGCATTTT

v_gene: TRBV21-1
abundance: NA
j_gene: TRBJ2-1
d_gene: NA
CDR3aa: CASSPSGNYNEQFF
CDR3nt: TGTGCCAGCAGCCCCAGCGGGAACTACAATGAGCAGTTCTTC

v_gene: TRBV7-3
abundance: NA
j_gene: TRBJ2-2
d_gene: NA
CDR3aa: CASSAGGSTGELFF
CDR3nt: TGTGCCAGCAGCGCCGGGGGTAGCACCGGGGAGCTGTTTTTT

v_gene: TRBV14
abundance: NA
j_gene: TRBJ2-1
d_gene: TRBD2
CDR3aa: CASSQKLAGVQNEQFF
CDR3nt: TGTGCCAGCAGCCAAAAACTAGCGGGAGTCCAGAATGAGCAGTTCTTC

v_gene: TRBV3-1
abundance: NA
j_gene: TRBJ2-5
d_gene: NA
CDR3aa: CASREAGYETQYF
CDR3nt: TGTGCCAGCAGGGAAGCGGGTTACGAGACCCAGTACTTC

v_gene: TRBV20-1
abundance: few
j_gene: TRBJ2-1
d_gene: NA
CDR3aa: CSARDFSSYNEQFF
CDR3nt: TGCAGTGCTAGAGATTTTAGCTCCTACAATGAGCAGTTCTTC

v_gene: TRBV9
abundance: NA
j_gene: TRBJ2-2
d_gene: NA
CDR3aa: CASSVVPGTGELFF
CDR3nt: TGTGCCAGCAGCGTAGTTCCGGGGACCGGGGAGCTGTTTTTT

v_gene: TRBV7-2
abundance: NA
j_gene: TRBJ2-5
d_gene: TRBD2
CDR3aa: CASSSLSSGRRETQYF
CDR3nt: TGTGCCAGCAGCTCCCTGAGTAGCGGGAGACGGGAGACCCAGTACTTC

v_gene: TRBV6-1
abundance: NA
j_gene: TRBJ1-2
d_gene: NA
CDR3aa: CASSVGQGGVGYGYTF
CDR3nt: TGTGCCAGCAGTGTTGGGCAGGGAGGAGTAGGCTATGGCTACACCTTC

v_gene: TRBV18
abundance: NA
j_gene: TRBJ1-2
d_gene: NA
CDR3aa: CASSPAVYGYTF
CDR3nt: TGTGCCAGCTCACCGGCAGTCTATGGCTACACCTTC

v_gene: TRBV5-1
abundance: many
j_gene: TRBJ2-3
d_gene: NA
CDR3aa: CASSPGPGTDTQYF
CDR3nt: TGCGCCAGCAGCCCCGGCCCAGGGACAGATACGCAGTATTTT

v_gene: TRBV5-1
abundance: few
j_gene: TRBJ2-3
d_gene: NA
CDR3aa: CASSLVEAGTDTQYF
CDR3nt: TGCGCCAGCAGCTTGGTGGAAGCGGGCACAGATACGCAGTATTTT

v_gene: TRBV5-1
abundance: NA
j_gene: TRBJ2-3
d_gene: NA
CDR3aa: CASSPDRTRSSDTQYF
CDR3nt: TGCGCCAGCAGCCCGGACCGGACCCGCTCTTCAGATACGCAGTATTTT

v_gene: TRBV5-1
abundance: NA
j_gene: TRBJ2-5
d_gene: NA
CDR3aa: CASSPPAIQETQYF
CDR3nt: TGCGCCAGCAGCCCGCCTGCTATCCAAGAGACCCAGTACTTC

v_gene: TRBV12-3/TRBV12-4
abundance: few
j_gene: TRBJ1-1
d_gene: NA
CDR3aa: CASSPDYTEAFF
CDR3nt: TGTGCCAGCAGTCCAGATTACACTGAAGCTTTCTTT

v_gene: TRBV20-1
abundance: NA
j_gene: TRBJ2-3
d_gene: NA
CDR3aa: CSARDPLLDTQYF
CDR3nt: TGCAGTGCTAGAGATCCTCTGCTAGATACGCAGTATTTT

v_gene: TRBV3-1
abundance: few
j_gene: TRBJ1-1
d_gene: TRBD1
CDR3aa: CASSQSTGVTEAFF
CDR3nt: TGTGCCAGCAGCCAGAGTACAGGGGTCACTGAAGCTTTCTTT